Below are 8 T cell receptor beta chains sequenced from a single sample in a study of human T cells and chemical hapten exposure. TCRdb ran MiXCR on the RACE reads and lists one entry per CDR3 protein. The sample lists some 65,000 distinct CDR3 sequences; around 6.1% were seen once. Time point here: healthy volunteer bleed at 6 weeks. Unfractionated whole blood yielded the extracted total RNA. Sequencing was performed on whole blood. These receptors were collected from a female donor in good health. Some clones in this sample may be carry-over from other donors' samples.

This clonotype has a count of ten or more. The chain employs TRBV12-3 or TRBV12-4 and TRBJ2-3; D tentatively fits TRBD1 or TRBD2 (5 bases each). Trimming shortened V by 0 bases and J by 4 bases, and 11 bases separated the two germline ends. The length of the CDR3 is 15 residues. CDR3 nucleotides: TGTGCCAGCAGTTTAGCGCAAGGGACCGCAGATACGCAGTATTTT. Protein: CASSLAQGTADTQYF.

This clonotype was counted many times. The gene calls are TRBV28 and TRBJ2-3; 8 bases line up with TRBD1. The germline V gene has CDR1 MDHEN and CDR2 SYDVKM. J gave up 3 bases and V 3 bases, and 5 bases lay outside the gene matches. The CDR3 spans 15 residues. This CDR3 is CASSFRTGSTDTQYF. CDR3 nucleotide sequence: TGTGCCAGCAGTTTCCGGACAGGGTCGACAGATACGCAGTATTTT.

This chain connects TRBV20-1 to TRBJ1-5; D unclear. Germline loops: CDR1 DFQATT, CDR2 SNEGSKA (reference sequence). The CDR3 spans 11 residues. V shed 6 bases and J shed 9 bases, with 12 bases lying between them. This CDR3 is CSAQREGPQHF. CDR3 nucleotide sequence: TGCAGTGCCCAAAGGGAGGGGCCCCAGCATTTT.

This clonotype was observed at least ten times. The chain carries TRBV7-9 and TRBJ1-3; TRBD1 matches at 7 bases. J was trimmed by 3 bases and V by 5 bases; bases with no gene match: 13. Germline assignment: CDR1 SEHNR and CDR2 FQNEAQ (reference sequence). The CDR3 is 17 residues long. Written as DNA, the CDR3 is TGTGCCAGCAGCCGTCTCGGACAGGAGTCGGATGGAAACACCATATATTTT. As protein: CASSRLGQESDGNTIYF.

This clonotype was observed many times. The chain has TRBV12-3 or TRBV12-4 and TRBJ1-1, with D hard to call. The V end was cut by 5 bases, the J end by 3 bases, with 19 bases between. The CDR3 totals 16 residues. The CDR3 loop reads CASSGKTSPWDTEAFF. Here the CDR3 DNA reads TGTGCCAGCAGTGGAAAGACATCTCCCTGGGACACTGAAGCTTTCTTT.

Note on this clonotype: A read error may be the cause here, since a much bigger clone is one base away. The chain carries TRBV28 and TRBJ2-7; D is undetermined. Per the germline V gene, CDR1 is MDHEN and CDR2 is SYDVKM. The CDR3 contains 12 residues. CDR3 coding DNA: TGTGTCAGCAGTTACCACACCTACGAGCAGTACTTC. Translation gives CVSSYHTYEQYF.

The genes are TRBV11-2 and TRBJ2-4, with 8 bases identical to TRBD2. The CDR3 length is 16 residues. Unmatched junction bases numbered 12, after V lost 5 bases and J lost 6 bases. Germline V gene sequence: CDR1 SGHAT, CDR2 FQNNGV. The CDR3 DNA sequence: TGTGCCAGCAGCCCACAATCGGGGGGGGGTTTAAACATTCAGTACTTC. Amino acids: CASSPQSGGGLNIQYF.

This clonotype occurred a few times. This chain joins TRBV2 and TRBJ1-1; TRBD1 is a possible D gene (6 bases). Germline CDR1 and CDR2: SNHLY and FYNNEI. CDR3 length equals 14 residues. Trimming shortened V by 6 bases and J by 3 bases, and 14 bases separated the two germline ends. CDR3 sequence reads: CASRQQGGDTEAFF. The CDR3 nucleotides are TGTGCCAGCAGGCAACAGGGAGGGGACACTGAAGCTTTCTTT. The variable domain in full, completed from reference TRBV2 and TRBJ1-1, reads EPEVTQTPSHQVTQMGQEVILRCVPISNHLYFYWYRQILGQKVEFLVSFYNNEISEKSEIFDDQFSVERPDGSNFTLKIRSTKLEDSAMYFCASRQQGGDTEAFFGQGTRLTVV.